This T cell receptor (beta chain) comes out of a study of CD8+ T cells in alopecia areata. The CDR3 is 10 amino acids. Germline V gene sequence: CDR1 MGHDK, CDR2 SYGVNS. The treatment is: oral pan-JAK inhibitor, 5-10 mg twice daily. Peripheral blood and lesional scalp punch biopsies came from alopecia areata patients. RNA, once extracted, was reverse transcribed into cDNA for use as the sequencing template. Profiled with immunoSEQ multiplex PCR; TCRdb holds only in-frame clones, not every one. The sample lists more than 150,000 clones; 51% were seen once. This clone came up a few times. The antigen remains undetermined. A read error may produce the germline difference seen at one junction end. Study findings and constraints: Scalp clonality and expanded CD8+ clones among the top 100 were significantly decreased by tofacitinib.

V usage is TRBV25-1 and J usage is TRBJ2-1; D remains ambiguous. Sequencing was performed on CD8+ T cells sorted from blood, taken around week 52, from a patient treated with tofacitinib. The clonotype originates from a human donor with alopecia areata. The CDR3 DNA reads as TGTGCCAGCAGTGAACTTCCCCCGATCTTC. The encoded protein is CASSELPPIF.